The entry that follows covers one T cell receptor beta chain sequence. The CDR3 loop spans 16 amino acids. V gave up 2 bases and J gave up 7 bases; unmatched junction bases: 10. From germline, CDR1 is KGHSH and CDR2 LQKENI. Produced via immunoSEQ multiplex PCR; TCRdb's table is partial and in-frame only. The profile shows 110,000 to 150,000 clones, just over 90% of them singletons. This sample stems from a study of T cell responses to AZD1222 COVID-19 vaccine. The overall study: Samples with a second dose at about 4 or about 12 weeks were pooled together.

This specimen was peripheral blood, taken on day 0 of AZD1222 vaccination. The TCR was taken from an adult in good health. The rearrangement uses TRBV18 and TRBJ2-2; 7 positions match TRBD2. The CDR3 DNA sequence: TGTGCCAGCTCACCATCGAACGGGGGGTACAACGGGGAGCTGTTTTTT. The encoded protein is CASSPSNGGYNGELFF. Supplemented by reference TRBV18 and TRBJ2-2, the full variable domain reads NAGVMQNPRHLVRRRGQEARLRCSPMKGHSHVYWYRQLPEEGLKFMVYLQKENIIDESGMPKERFSAEFPKEGPSILRIQQVVRGDSAAYFCASSPSNGGYNGELFFGEGSRLTVL.